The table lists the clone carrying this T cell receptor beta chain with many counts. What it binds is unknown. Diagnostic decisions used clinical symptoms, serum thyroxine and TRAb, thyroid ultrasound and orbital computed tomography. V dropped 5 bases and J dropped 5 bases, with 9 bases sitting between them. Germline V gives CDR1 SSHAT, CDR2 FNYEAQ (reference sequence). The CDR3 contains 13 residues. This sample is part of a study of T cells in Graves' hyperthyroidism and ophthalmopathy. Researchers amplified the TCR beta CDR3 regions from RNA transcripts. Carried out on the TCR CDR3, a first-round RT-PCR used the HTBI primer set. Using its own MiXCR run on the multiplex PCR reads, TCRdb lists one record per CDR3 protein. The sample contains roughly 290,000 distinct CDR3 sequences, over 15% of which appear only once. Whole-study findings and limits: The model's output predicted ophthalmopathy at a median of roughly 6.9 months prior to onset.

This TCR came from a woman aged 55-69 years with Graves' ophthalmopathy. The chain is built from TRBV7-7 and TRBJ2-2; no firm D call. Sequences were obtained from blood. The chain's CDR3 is CASSPQITGELFF. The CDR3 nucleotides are TGTGCCAGCAGCCCGCAGATTACCGGGGAGCTGTTTTTT.